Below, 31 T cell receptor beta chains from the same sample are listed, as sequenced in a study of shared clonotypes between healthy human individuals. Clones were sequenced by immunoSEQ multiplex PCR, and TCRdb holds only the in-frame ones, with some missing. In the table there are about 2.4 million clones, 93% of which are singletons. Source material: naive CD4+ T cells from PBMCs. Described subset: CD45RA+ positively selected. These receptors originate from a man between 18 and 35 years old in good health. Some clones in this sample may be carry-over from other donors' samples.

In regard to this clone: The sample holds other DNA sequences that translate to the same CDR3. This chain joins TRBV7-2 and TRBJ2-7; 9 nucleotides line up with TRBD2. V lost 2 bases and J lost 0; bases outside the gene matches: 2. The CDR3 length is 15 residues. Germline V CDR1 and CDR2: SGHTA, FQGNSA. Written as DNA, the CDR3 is TGTGCCAGCAGCTTAAGACTAGCGGACTCCTACGAGCAGTACTTC. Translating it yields CASSLRLADSYEQYF.

The CDR3 bases are TGCAGCGTTGAGATTCCGGCTAGCGGACACAATGAGCAGTTCTTC. Translated, it gives CSVEIPASGHNEQFF. The chain uses TRBV29-1 and TRBJ2-1; 7 bases agree with TRBD2. This CDR3 is built from 15 residues. V lost 3 bases to trimming and J lost 5 bases; unmatched junction nucleotides: 10. Germline assignment: CDR1 SQVTM and CDR2 ANQGSEA.

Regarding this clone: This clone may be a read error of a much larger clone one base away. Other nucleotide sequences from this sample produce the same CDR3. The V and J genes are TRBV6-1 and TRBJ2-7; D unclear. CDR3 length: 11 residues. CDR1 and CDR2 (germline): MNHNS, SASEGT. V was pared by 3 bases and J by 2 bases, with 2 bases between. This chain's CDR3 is CASSEAYEQYF. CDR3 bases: TGTGCCAGCAGTGAGGCCTACGAGCAGTACTTC.

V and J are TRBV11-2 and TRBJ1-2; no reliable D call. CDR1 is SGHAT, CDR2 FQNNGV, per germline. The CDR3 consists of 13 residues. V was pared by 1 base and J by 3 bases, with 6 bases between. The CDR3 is CASSLVPDYGYTF. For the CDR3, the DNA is TGTGCCAGCAGCTTAGTCCCCGACTATGGCTACACCTTC.

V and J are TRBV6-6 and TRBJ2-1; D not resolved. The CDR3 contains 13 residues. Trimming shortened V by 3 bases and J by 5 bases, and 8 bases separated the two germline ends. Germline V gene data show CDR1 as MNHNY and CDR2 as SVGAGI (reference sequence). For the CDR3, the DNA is TGTGCCAGCAGTTATTGGCTCGACAATGAGCAGTTCTTC. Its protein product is CASSYWLDNEQFF.

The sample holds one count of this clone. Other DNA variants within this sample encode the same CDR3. Written as DNA, the CDR3 is TGTGCCAGCAGTGAGACGGGATCGACTTCCTACGAGCAGTACTTC. Translating gives CASSETGSTSYEQYF. The J gene is TRBJ2-7, the V gene TRBV2, with a weak D call TRBD2 (5 bases). The V and J ends lost 3 bases and 1 base respectively, with 13 bases between them. In germline, CDR1 is SNHLY, CDR2 FYNNEI. The CDR3 runs to 15 residues.

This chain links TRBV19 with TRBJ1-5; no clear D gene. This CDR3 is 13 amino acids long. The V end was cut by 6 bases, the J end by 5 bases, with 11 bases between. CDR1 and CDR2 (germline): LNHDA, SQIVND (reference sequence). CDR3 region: CASRPSTDQPQHF. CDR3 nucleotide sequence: TGTGCCAGTAGGCCCTCTACGGATCAGCCCCAGCATTTT.

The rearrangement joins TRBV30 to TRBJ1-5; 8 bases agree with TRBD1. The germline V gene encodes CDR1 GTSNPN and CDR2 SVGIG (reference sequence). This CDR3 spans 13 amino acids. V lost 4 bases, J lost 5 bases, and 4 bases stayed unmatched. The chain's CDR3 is CAWTGGADQPQHF. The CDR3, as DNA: TGTGCCTGGACAGGGGGCGCCGATCAGCCCCAGCATTTT.

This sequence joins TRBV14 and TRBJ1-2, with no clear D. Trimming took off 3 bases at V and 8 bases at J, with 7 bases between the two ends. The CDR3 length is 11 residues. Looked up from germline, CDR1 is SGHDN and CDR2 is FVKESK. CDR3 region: CASSHVRGYTF. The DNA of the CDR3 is TGTGCCAGCAGCCACGTCCGGGGCTACACCTTC. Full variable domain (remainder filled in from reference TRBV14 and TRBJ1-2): EAGVTQFPSHSVIEKGQTVTLRCDPISGHDNLYWYRRVMGKEIKFLLHFVKESKQDESGMPNNRFLAERTGGTYSTLKVQPAELEDSGVYFCASSHVRGYTFGSGTRLTVV.

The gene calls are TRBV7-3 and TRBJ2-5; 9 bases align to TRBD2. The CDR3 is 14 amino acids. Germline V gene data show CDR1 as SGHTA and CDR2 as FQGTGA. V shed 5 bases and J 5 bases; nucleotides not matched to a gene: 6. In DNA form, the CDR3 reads TGTGCCAGCAGCCCATCTAGCGGGAAGGAGACCCAGTACTTC. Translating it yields CASSPSSGKETQYF.

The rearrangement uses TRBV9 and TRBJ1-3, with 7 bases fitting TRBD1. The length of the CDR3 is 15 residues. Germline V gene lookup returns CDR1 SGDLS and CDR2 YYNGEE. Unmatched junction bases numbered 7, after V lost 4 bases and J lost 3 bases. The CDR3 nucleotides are TGTGCCAGCAGCCCCCAGGGACAGATTGGAAACACCATATATTTT. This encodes CASSPQGQIGNTIYF.

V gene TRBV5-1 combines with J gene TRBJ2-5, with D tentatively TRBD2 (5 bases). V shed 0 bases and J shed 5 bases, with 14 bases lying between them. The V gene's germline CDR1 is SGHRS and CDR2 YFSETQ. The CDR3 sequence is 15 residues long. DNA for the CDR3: TGCGCCAGCAGCTTGGAGTTTGCGGGTCTGGAGACCCAGTACTTC. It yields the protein CASSLEFAGLETQYF. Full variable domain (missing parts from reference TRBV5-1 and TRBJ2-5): KAGVTQTPRYLIKTRGQQVTLSCSPISGHRSVSWYQQTPGQGLQFLFEYFSETQRNKGNFPGRFSGRQFSNSRSEMNVSTLELGDSALYLCASSLEFAGLETQYFGPGTRLLVL.

The CDR3 spells CASSLISPLGYEQYF. CDR3 sequence (DNA): TGCGCCAGCAGCTTAATCAGCCCCCTAGGGTACGAGCAGTACTTC. This chain links TRBV5-1 with TRBJ2-7; D gene ambiguous. Germline V CDR1 and CDR2: SGHRS, YFSETQ. The V end lost 2 bases, the J end lost 4 bases, and 16 bases lay between the germline ends. The CDR3 runs to 15 residues.

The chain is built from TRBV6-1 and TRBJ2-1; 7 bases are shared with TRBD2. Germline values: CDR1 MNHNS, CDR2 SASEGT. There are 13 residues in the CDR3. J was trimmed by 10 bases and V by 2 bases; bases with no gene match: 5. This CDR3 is CASSERGLGEQFF. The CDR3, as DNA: TGTGCCAGCAGTGAAAGAGGACTAGGCGAGCAGTTCTTC.

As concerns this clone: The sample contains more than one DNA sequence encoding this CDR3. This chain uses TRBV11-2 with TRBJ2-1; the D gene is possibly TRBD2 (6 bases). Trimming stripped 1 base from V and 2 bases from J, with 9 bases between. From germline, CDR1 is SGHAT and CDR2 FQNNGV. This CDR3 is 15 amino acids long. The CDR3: CASSLAGGTYNEQFF. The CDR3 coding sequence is TGTGCCAGCAGCTTAGCTGGGGGGACCTACAATGAGCAGTTCTTC.

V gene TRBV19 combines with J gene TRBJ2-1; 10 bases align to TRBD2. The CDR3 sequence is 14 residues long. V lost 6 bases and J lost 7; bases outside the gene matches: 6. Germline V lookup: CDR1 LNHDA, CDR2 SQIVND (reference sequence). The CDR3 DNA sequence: TGTGCCAGTAGGAGGGTAGCGGGAGGTAATGAGCAGTTCTTC. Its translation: CASRRVAGGNEQFF.

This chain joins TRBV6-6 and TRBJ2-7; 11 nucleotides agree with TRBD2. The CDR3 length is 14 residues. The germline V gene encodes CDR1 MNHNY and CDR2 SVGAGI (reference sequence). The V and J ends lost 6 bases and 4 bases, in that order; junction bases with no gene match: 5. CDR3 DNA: TGTGCCAGCAGCCGACTAGCGGGAAAGTACGAGCAGTACTTC. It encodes CASSRLAGKYEQYF.

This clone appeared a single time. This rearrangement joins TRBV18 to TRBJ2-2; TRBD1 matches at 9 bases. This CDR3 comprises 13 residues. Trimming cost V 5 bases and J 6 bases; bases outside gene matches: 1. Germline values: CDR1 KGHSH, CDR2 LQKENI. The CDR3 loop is CASSGQGPGELFF. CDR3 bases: TGTGCCAGCTCAGGACAGGGGCCCGGGGAGCTGTTTTTT.

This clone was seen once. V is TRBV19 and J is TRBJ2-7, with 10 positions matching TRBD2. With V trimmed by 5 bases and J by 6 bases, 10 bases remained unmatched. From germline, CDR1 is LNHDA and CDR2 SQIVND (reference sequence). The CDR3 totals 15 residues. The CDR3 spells CASSPKLAGTREQYF. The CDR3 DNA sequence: TGTGCCAGTAGTCCCAAACTAGCGGGAACGCGCGAGCAGTACTTC.

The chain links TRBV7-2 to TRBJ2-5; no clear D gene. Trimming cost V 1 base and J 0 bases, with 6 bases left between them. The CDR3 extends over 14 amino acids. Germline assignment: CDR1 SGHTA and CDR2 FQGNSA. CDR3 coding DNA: TGTGCCAGCAGCTTAGAGAGGTACCAAGAGACCCAGTACTTC. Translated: CASSLERYQETQYF.

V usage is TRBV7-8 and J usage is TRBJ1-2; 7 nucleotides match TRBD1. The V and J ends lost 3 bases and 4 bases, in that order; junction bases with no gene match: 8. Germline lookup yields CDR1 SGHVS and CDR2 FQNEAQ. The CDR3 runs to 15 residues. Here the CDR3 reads CASSFRTGVGYGYTF. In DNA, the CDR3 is TGTGCCAGCAGCTTTAGGACAGGTGTTGGCTATGGCTACACCTTC.

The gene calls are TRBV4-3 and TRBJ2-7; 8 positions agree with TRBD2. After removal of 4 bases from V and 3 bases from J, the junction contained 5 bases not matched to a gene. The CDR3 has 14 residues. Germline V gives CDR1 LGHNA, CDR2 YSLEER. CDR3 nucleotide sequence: TGCGCCAGCAGCCCAGTAGCGGGACGCTACGAGCAGTACTTC. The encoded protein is CASSPVAGRYEQYF.

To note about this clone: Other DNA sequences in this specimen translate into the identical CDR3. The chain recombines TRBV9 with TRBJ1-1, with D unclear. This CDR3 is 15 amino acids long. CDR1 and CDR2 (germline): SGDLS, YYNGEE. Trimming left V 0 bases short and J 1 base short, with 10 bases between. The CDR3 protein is CASSVVGQTNTEAFF. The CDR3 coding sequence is TGTGCCAGCAGCGTAGTAGGGCAGACGAACACTGAAGCTTTCTTT.

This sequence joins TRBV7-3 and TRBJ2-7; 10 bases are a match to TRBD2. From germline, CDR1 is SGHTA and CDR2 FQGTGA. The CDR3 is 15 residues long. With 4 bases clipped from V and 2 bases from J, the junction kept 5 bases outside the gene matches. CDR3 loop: CASSSRTSGAYEQYF. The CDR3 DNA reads TGTGCCAGCAGCTCCAGGACTAGCGGTGCCTACGAGCAGTACTTC.

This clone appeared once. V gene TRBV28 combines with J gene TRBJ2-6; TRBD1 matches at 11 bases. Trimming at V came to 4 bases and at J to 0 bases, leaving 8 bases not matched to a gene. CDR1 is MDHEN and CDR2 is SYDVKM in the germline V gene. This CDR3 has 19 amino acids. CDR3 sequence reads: CASSSPGTGGYSGANVLTF. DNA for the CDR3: TGTGCCAGCAGTTCACCCGGGACAGGGGGTTACTCTGGGGCCAACGTCCTGACTTTC.

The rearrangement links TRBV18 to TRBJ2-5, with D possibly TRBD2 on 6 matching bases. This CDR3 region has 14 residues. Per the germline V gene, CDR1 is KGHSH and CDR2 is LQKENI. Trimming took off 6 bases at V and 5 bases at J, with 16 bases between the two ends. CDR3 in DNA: TGTGCCAGCTCCCCTCGGGGGTCCGAGGAGACCCAGTACTTC. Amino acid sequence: CASSPRGSEETQYF.

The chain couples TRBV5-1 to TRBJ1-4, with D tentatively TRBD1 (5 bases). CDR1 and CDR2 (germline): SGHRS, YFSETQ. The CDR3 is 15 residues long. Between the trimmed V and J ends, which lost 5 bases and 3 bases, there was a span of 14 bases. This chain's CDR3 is CASSEGDGPNEKLFF. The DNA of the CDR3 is TGCGCCAGCAGTGAAGGGGACGGTCCTAATGAAAAACTGTTTTTT.

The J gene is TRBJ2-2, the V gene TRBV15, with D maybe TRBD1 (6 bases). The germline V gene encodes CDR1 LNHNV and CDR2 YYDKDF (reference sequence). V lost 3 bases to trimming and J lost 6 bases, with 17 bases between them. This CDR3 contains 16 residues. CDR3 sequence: CATSSPTGTWSGELFF. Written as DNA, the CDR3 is TGTGCCACCAGCAGCCCAACAGGGACATGGTCCGGGGAGCTGTTTTTT.

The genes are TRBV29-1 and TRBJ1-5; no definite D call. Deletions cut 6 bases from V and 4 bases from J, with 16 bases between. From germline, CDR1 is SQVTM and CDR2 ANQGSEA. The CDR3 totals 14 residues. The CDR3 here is CSVTVSSFNQPQHF. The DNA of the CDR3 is TGCAGCGTGACCGTATCCTCGTTTAATCAGCCCCAGCATTTT.

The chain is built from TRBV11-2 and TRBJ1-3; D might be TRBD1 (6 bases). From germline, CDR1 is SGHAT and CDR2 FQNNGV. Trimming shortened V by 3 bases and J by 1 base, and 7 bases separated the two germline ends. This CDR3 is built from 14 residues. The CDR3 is CASSFTGSGNTIYF. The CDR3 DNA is TGTGCCAGCAGCTTTACAGGGTCTGGAAACACCATATATTTT.

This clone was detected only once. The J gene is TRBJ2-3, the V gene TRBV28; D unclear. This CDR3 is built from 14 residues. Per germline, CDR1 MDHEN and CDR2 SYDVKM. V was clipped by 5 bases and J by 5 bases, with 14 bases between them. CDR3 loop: CASSPPTPGDTQYF. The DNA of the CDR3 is TGTGCCAGCAGTCCCCCCACCCCCGGAGATACGCAGTATTTT.